The 17 T cell receptor beta chains below all came from one sample that was sequenced in a study of cytomegalovirus exposure and HLA in healthy donors. In the PCR, 60 Vbeta and 13 Jbeta primers were used. Clones were sequenced by immunoSEQ multiplex PCR, and TCRdb holds only the in-frame ones, with some missing. This table holds about 100,000 clones, around 80% found once. The sample comprised PBMCs. The receptors come from an older woman in good health and CMV-seronegative.

The chain carries TRBV28 and TRBJ2-7; tentative D call: TRBD1 (6 bases). Germline V gene sequence: CDR1 MDHEN, CDR2 SYDVKM. This CDR3 has 12 amino acids. The V and J ends lost 4 bases and 5 bases respectively, with 9 bases between them. CDR3 protein: CASSSYRDEQYF. The CDR3 DNA sequence: TGTGCCAGCAGTTCCTACAGGGACGAGCAGTACTTC.

The chain recombines TRBV5-6 with TRBJ1-5; 8 bases agree with TRBD1. The CDR3 is 16 residues long. The V gene's germline CDR1 is SGHDT and CDR2 YYEEEE. V trimming: 1 base; J trimming: 7 bases; junction bases outside the gene matches: 10. CDR3: CASSLWRTGYRQPQHF. As DNA, the CDR3 is TGTGCCAGCAGCTTGTGGAGGACAGGGTATAGGCAGCCCCAGCATTTT.

The sample holds a few counts of this clone. The chain links TRBV7-8 to TRBJ2-1; 15 bases are a match to TRBD2. V lost 1 base to trimming and J lost 7 bases; unmatched junction nucleotides: 5. CDR1 is SGHVS and CDR2 is FQNEAQ in the germline V gene. This CDR3 spans 17 amino acids. The chain's CDR3 is CASSLGTSGGGRNEQFF. The CDR3, as DNA: TGTGCCAGCAGCTTAGGGACTAGCGGGGGGGGAAGGAATGAGCAGTTCTTC.

This clone was counted between two and nine times. The chain couples TRBV6-6 to TRBJ1-5; D not certain. The CDR3 has 13 amino acids. Germline CDR1 MNHNY, CDR2 SVGAGI (reference sequence). The ends were cut back, 4 bases at V and 4 bases at J, with 8 bases in the middle. As DNA, the CDR3 is TGTGCCAGCAGTTCGTCAGAAAATCAGCCCCAGCATTTT. Its protein is CASSSSENQPQHF.

The chain combines TRBV7-8 with TRBJ2-5, with TRBD1 matching 7 bases. The length of the CDR3 is 15 residues. The germline gives CDR1 SGHVS, CDR2 FQNEAQ. The V gene end was trimmed by 2 bases and the J gene end by 5 bases; junction bases not matched to a gene: 8. The CDR3 region is CASSLQGVIVETQYF. CDR3 DNA sequence: TGTGCCAGCAGCTTACAGGGGGTTATAGTGGAGACCCAGTACTTC.

This clone appeared a single time. V usage is TRBV29-1 and J usage is TRBJ2-2; unclear D gene. The germline V gene encodes CDR1 SQVTM and CDR2 ANQGSEA. This CDR3 region has 12 residues. V lost 4 bases to trimming and J lost 4 bases, with 7 bases between them. This chain's CDR3 is CSVGRFTGELFF. CDR3 in DNA: TGCAGCGTTGGGAGATTCACCGGGGAGCTGTTTTTT.

The V call is TRBV7-2, the J call TRBJ2-2; TRBD2 agrees at 12 bases. V shed 2 bases, J shed 4 bases, and the junction held 8 bases outside the gene matches. CDR1 and CDR2 (germline): SGHTA, FQGNSA. The CDR3 is 18 residues long. In DNA, the CDR3 is TGTGCCAGCAGCTTACCCCCCGGACTAGCGGGGTCCACCGGGGAGCTGTTTTTT. Translated: CASSLPPGLAGSTGELFF. The entire variable domain, with the rest obtained from reference TRBV7-2 and TRBJ2-2, is as follows: GAGVSQSPSNKVTEKGKDVELRCDPISGHTALYWYRQSLGQGLEFLIYFQGNSAPDKSGLPSDRFSAERTGGSVSTLTIQRTQQEDSAVYLCASSLPPGLAGSTGELFFGEGSRLTVL.

V is TRBV28 and J is TRBJ2-7; D is ambiguous. The CDR3 is 12 residues long. V lost 2 bases to trimming and J lost 2 bases, with 4 bases between them. Per the germline V gene, CDR1 is MDHEN and CDR2 is SYDVKM. CDR3 region: CASSLAAYEQYF. The CDR3 coding sequence is TGTGCCAGCAGTTTAGCGGCCTACGAGCAGTACTTC.

V gene TRBV18 combines with J gene TRBJ2-7; 7 nucleotides align to TRBD1. With V trimmed by 3 bases and J by 4 bases, 6 bases remained unmatched. Germline-derived CDR1 and CDR2 are KGHSH and LQKENI. The CDR3 runs 14 residues. CDR3 sequence: CASSPRDSIYEQYF. As DNA, the CDR3 is TGTGCCAGCTCACCCCGGGACAGCATATACGAGCAGTACTTC.

This clone was seen more than once but under ten times. The V call is TRBV6-1, the J call TRBJ2-2, with a possible D match to TRBD2 (7 bases). Germline CDR1 is MNHNS and CDR2 is SASEGT. There are 14 residues in the CDR3. V was shortened by 6 bases and J by 4 bases, with 12 bases between the two germline ends. The CDR3 DNA is TGTGCCAGCAGAAGGGGGGAGGGCACCGGGGAGCTGTTTTTT. Its translation is CASRRGEGTGELFF.

V gene TRBV9 combines with J gene TRBJ2-1, with 7 bases matching TRBD2. This CDR3 contains 16 residues. Germline-derived CDR1 and CDR2 are SGDLS and YYNGEE. Unmatched junction bases numbered 9, after V lost 2 bases and J lost 4 bases. CDR3 sequence: CASSVDLAAVYNEQFF. The CDR3 DNA sequence: TGTGCCAGCAGCGTTGACCTAGCGGCCGTTTACAATGAGCAGTTCTTC.

The chain recombines TRBV10-3 with TRBJ2-5; 12 bases line up with TRBD2. The trim removed 10 bases at V and 3 bases at J, leaving 9 bases unmatched. Germline CDR1 and CDR2: ENHRY and SYGVKD. The CDR3 loop spans 15 amino acids. The CDR3 loop reads CATQTSGGLKETQYF. CDR3 coding DNA: TGTGCCACGCAGACTAGCGGGGGACTAAAAGAGACCCAGTACTTC.

The chain couples TRBV6-5 to TRBJ1-1; no reliable D call. Germline V gives CDR1 MNHEY, CDR2 SVGAGI. The CDR3 length is 13 residues. V was pared by 6 bases and J by 1 base, with 9 bases between. The CDR3 spells CASRERRNTEAFF. Written as DNA, the CDR3 is TGTGCCAGCAGAGAAAGGAGGAACACTGAAGCTTTCTTT.

CDR3: CASSVGTGVANNSPLHF. DNA for the CDR3: TGTGCCAGCAGCGTAGGGACAGGGGTAGCTAATAATTCACCCCTCCACTTT. The rearrangement links TRBV9 to TRBJ1-6, with 9 bases that match TRBD1. The CDR3 contains 17 residues. CDR1 SGDLS and CDR2 YYNGEE come from the germline V gene. Trimming took 0 bases from V and 5 from J; bases not matched to a gene: 6.

The V gene is TRBV7-9, the J gene TRBJ1-6; 8 nucleotides line up with TRBD1. Per the germline V gene, CDR1 is SEHNR and CDR2 is FQNEAQ (reference sequence). The CDR3 runs 16 residues. Losses at the gene ends were 5 bases for V and 7 bases for J; bases not matched to a gene: 10. CDR3 DNA sequence: TGTGCCAGCAGCCCGGACAGGGTTACGTTCAATTCACCCCTCCACTTT. As protein: CASSPDRVTFNSPLHF. The full variable domain, its missing parts supplied by reference TRBV7-9 and TRBJ1-6, is DTGVSQNPRHKITKRGQNVTFRCDPISEHNRLYWYRQTLGQGPEFLTYFQNEAQLEKSRLLSDRFSAERPKGSFSTLEIQRTEQGDSAMYLCASSPDRVTFNSPLHFGNGTRLTVT.

V and J are TRBV30 and TRBJ1-2; no firm D call. The V gene's germline CDR1 is GTSNPN and CDR2 SVGIG (reference sequence). CDR3 size: 12 residues. The germline V and J ends were trimmed by 4 bases and 4 bases, with 10 bases remaining between them. As DNA, the CDR3 is TGTGCCTGGATGTCCCCACTCTATGGCTACACCTTC. Protein product: CAWMSPLYGYTF.

The chain employs TRBV18 and TRBJ2-7, with D possibly being TRBD1 (6 bases). Trimming shortened V by 3 bases and J by 2 bases, and 8 bases separated the two germline ends. Germline V gives CDR1 KGHSH, CDR2 LQKENI. CDR3 size: 13 residues. CDR3 coding DNA: TGTGCCAGCTCACCGGGGGACACCTACGAGCAGTACTTC. This sequence encodes CASSPGDTYEQYF.